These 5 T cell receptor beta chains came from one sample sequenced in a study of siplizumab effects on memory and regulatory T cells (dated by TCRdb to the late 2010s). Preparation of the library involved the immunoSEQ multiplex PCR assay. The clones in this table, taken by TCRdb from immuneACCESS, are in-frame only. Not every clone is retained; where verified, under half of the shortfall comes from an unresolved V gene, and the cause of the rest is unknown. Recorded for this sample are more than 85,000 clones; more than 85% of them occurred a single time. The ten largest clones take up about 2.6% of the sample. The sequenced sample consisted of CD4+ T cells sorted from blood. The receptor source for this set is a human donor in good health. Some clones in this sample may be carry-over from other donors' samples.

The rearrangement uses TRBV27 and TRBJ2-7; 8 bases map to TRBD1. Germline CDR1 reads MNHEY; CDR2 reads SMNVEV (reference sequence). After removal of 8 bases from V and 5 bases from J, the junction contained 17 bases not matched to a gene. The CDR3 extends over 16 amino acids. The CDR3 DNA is TGTGCCAGCGGTAGCTTGCAGGGGGCGCGTGGCAACGAGCAGTACTTC. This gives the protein CASGSLQGARGNEQYF.

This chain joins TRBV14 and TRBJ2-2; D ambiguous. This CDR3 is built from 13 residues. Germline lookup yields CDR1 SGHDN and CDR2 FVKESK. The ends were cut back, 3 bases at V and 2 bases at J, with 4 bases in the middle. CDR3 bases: TGTGCCAGCAGCCACGCTAACACCGGGGAGCTGTTTTTT. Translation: CASSHANTGELFF.

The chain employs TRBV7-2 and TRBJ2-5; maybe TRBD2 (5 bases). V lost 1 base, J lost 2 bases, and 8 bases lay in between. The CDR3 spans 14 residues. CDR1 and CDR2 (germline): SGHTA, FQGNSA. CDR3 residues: CASSLGGLQETQYF. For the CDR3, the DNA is TGTGCCAGCAGCTTAGGCGGACTTCAAGAGACCCAGTACTTC.

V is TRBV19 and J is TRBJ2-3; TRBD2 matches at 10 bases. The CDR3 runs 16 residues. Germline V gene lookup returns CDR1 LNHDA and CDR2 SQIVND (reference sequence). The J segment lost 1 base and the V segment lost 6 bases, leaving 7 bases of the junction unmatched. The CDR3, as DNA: TGTGCCAGTAGCCGTACCAGCGGGAGGGGCACAGATACGCAGTATTTT. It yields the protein CASSRTSGRGTDTQYF.

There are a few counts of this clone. The CDR3 region has the DNA TGTGCCAGCAGTTGGGAGGGGCACGATACGCAGTATTTT. It specifies CASSWEGHDTQYF. V usage is TRBV27 and J usage is TRBJ2-3, with TRBD2 matching 7 bases. In germline, CDR1 is MNHEY, CDR2 SMNVEV (reference sequence). The CDR3 is 13 residues long. Losses at the gene ends were 4 bases for V and 6 bases for J; bases not matched to a gene: 4.